Each of the 6 T cell receptor beta chains below was sequenced from the same sample in a study of T cell responses to AZD1222 COVID-19 vaccine. The assay was immunoSEQ multiplex PCR, and TCRdb's table has in-frame clones only and misses some. In the table there are some 110,000 clones, around nine tenths of which are singletons. This specimen was peripheral blood, taken 28 days after the second AZD1222 dose. The receptors stem from an adult who received the AZD1222 COVID-19 vaccine.

This clone occurred once. The J gene is TRBJ1-4, the V gene TRBV6-1; 8 positions agree with TRBD1. Germline loops: CDR1 MNHNS, CDR2 SASEGT. V lost 4 bases, J lost 7 bases, and 14 bases stayed unmatched. This CDR3 has 17 residues. This CDR3 reads CASSGEGQDKGGEKLFF. CDR3 nucleotides: TGTGCCAGCAGTGGTGAGGGACAGGACAAGGGTGGTGAAAAACTGTTTTTT.

The chain uses TRBV5-5 and TRBJ1-1, with D possibly matching TRBD1 (6 bases). The germline V and J ends were trimmed by 2 bases and 2 bases, with 7 bases remaining between them. Germline values: CDR1 SGHKS, CDR2 YYEKEE (reference sequence). This CDR3 has 13 amino acids. CDR3 in amino acids: CASSLQGNTEAFF. The CDR3 DNA reads as TGTGCCAGCAGCTTACAGGGAAACACTGAAGCTTTCTTT.

The V call is TRBV28, the J call TRBJ1-5, with no clear D. V was clipped by 4 bases and J by 0 bases, with 1 base between them. The CDR3 totals 12 residues. Germline CDR1 MDHEN, CDR2 SYDVKM. This CDR3 reads CASSYSNQPQHF. The CDR3 bases are TGTGCCAGCAGTTATAGCAATCAGCCCCAGCATTTT.

The rearrangement links TRBV27 to TRBJ2-7, with 9 positions matching TRBD1. V lost 5 bases, J lost 5 bases, and 13 bases stayed unmatched. This CDR3 has 16 amino acids. Looked up from germline, CDR1 is MNHEY and CDR2 is SMNVEV (reference sequence). The CDR3 sequence is CASSPVGQGWLNEQYF. CDR3 DNA sequence: TGTGCCAGCAGTCCAGTGGGACAGGGATGGCTTAACGAGCAGTACTTC.

The chain combines TRBV7-2 with TRBJ2-7; D perhaps matches TRBD2 (5 bases). V was shortened by 1 base and J by 5 bases, with 15 bases between the two germline ends. This CDR3 is built from 15 residues. CDR1 and CDR2 from the germline V gene are SGHTA and FQGNSA. The CDR3 sequence is CASSLVRGNHNEQYF. CDR3 sequence (DNA): TGTGCCAGCAGCTTAGTTCGGGGAAACCACAACGAGCAGTACTTC.

For this clone: The identical CDR3 is also encoded by other nucleotide sequences in the sample. This rearrangement joins TRBV11-2 to TRBJ2-7; D not resolved. V was trimmed by 3 bases and J by 4 bases, leaving 4 bases between them. CDR1 SGHAT and CDR2 FQNNGV come from the germline V gene. This CDR3 has 11 amino acids. The CDR3 sequence is CASSFAYEQYF. Written as DNA, the CDR3 is TGTGCCAGCAGCTTCGCATACGAGCAGTACTTC.